Following are 31 T cell receptor beta chains from one sample sequenced in a study of T cells expressing NK-cell markers. TCRdb reprocessed the 5' RACE reads and stores each CDR3 protein as one record, lacking DNA. In total, the table holds around 260,000 distinct CDR3 sequences. Sequencing input: blood T cells: a sorted CD56 or NKG2C T cell subset, CD4+ or CD8+ T cells, or bulk PBMC T cells (not recorded which). These receptors originate from a woman aged 18-70 years in good health.

The CDR3 region is CASSRGTDYTGELFF. The J gene is TRBJ2-2, the V gene TRBV11-2; TCRdb's assignment of TRBD1 cannot be checked, as there is no DNA. This CDR3 contains 15 residues. From germline, CDR1 is SGHAT and CDR2 FQNNGV.

The chain employs TRBV20-1 and TRBJ1-2. Per the germline V gene, CDR1 is DFQATT and CDR2 is SNEGSKA (reference sequence). The CDR3 runs to 11 residues. The CDR3 here is CSARVPLGYTF.

This rearrangement joins TRBV6-1 to TRBJ1-5. This CDR3 contains 15 residues. Germline V gene data show CDR1 as MNHNS and CDR2 as SASEGT. CDR3: CATTQGYYSNQPQHF.

The genes are TRBV9 and TRBJ2-5; TCRdb's D call of TRBD1 is untestable without DNA. This CDR3 is built from 14 residues. Germline-derived CDR1 and CDR2 are SGDLS and YYNGEE. The CDR3 spells CASSAQQGQETQYF.

This chain uses TRBV7-3 with TRBJ2-2. From germline, CDR1 is SGHTA and CDR2 FQGTGA. The CDR3 spans 13 residues. CDR3 loop: CASRLGTSGELFF.

The V gene is TRBV5-8, the J gene TRBJ2-3; TCRdb lists TRBD2, though no DNA is available to test this call. Germline CDR1 is SGHTS and CDR2 is YDEGEE. The CDR3 sequence is 15 residues long. CDR3 sequence: CASSLARGGTDTQYF.

The chain is built from TRBV5-6 and TRBJ1-6; no DNA is available, so the TRBD1 call from TCRdb remains unchecked. Germline values: CDR1 SGHDT, CDR2 YYEEEE. The CDR3 contains 14 residues. CDR3 loop: CASSMTGGGSPLHF.

This chain joins TRBV7-2 and TRBJ1-1; TCRdb's D gene call, TRBD1, goes unchecked for lack of DNA. The CDR3 runs 15 residues. Germline CDR1 SGHTA, CDR2 FQGNSA. CDR3 loop: CASSRWDTPNTEAFF.

This chain joins TRBV18 and TRBJ2-7. The CDR3 loop spans 12 amino acids. Germline-derived CDR1 and CDR2 are KGHSH and LQKENI. CDR3 sequence reads: CASSPSMGEQYF.

This sequence joins TRBV10-3 and TRBJ2-5; no DNA is available, so the TRBD1 call from TCRdb remains unchecked. The V gene's germline CDR1 is ENHRY and CDR2 SYGVKD. The CDR3 spans 13 residues. CDR3 residues: CAIGKEGGETQYF.

CDR3 amino acids: CASSLVKYNEQFF. This sequence joins TRBV28 and TRBJ2-1. The CDR3 has 13 residues. Per germline, CDR1 MDHEN and CDR2 SYDVKM.

The rearrangement links TRBV10-3 to TRBJ2-3. The CDR3 spans 13 residues. Germline CDR1 ENHRY, CDR2 SYGVKD. This chain's CDR3 is CAISGAGEDTQYF.

The chain links TRBV20-1 to TRBJ1-1. CDR3 size: 14 residues. Germline CDR1 and CDR2: DFQATT and SNEGSKA (reference sequence). The CDR3 protein is CSAPTGSLNTEAFF.

The chain combines TRBV5-1 with TRBJ1-2; TCRdb proposes TRBD1, but this gene call is untestable without DNA. Germline V gene sequence: CDR1 SGHRS, CDR2 YFSETQ. The CDR3 consists of 14 residues. CDR3 sequence: CASSFQQGTYGYTF.

The genes are TRBV29-1 and TRBJ1-1. The CDR3 sequence is 13 residues long. Germline assignment: CDR1 SQVTM and CDR2 ANQGSEA. CDR3 amino acids: CSVSGLLVAEAFF.

The chain joins TRBV5-1 to TRBJ2-5; the TRBD2 assignment by TCRdb is unverifiable without DNA. The CDR3 sequence is 16 residues long. Germline CDR1 SGHRS, CDR2 YFSETQ. The CDR3 here is CASSRTSGTSGETQYF.

The J gene is TRBJ2-2, the V gene TRBV18; TCRdb designates TRBD1, a call that cannot be tested without DNA. The CDR3 spans 15 residues. Germline V gives CDR1 KGHSH, CDR2 LQKENI. The CDR3 region is CASSPTGAGPGELFF.

The genes are TRBV7-2 and TRBJ2-5; TCRdb names TRBD1, which stays unverified in the absence of DNA. The CDR3 totals 13 residues. CDR1 and CDR2 from the germline V gene are SGHTA and FQGNSA. CDR3: CASSPDRAETQYF.

The chain has TRBV25-1 and TRBJ1-2; checking the TCRdb D call of TRBD1 is not possible without DNA. Germline lookup yields CDR1 MGHDK and CDR2 SYGVNS. The CDR3 extends over 12 amino acids. CDR3 loop: CASSGHAGGYTF.

The chain is built from TRBV20-1 and TRBJ2-1; TCRdb calls TRBD1, which cannot be checked without DNA. Germline values: CDR1 DFQATT, CDR2 SNEGSKA (reference sequence). The CDR3 is 15 amino acids. This CDR3 is CSASRLLTTDYEQFF.

The V call is TRBV7-9, the J call TRBJ2-2. CDR3 length: 14 residues. Per the germline V gene, CDR1 is SEHNR and CDR2 is FQNEAQ (reference sequence). CDR3 residues: CATNRTKNTGELFF.

This chain links TRBV7-2 with TRBJ2-1. The CDR3 sequence is 15 residues long. Per the germline V gene, CDR1 is SGHTA and CDR2 is FQGNSA. The CDR3 region is CASSSQRTSYNEQFF.

The rearrangement joins TRBV20-1 to TRBJ2-3; TCRdb's D gene call, TRBD2, goes unchecked for lack of DNA. This CDR3 is built from 17 residues. Germline-derived CDR1 and CDR2 are DFQATT and SNEGSKA (reference sequence). The CDR3 here is CSAPDSGLAGVIDTQYF.

V gene TRBV12-3 or TRBV12-4 combines with J gene TRBJ2-4; checking the TCRdb D call of TRBD2 is not possible without DNA. The CDR3 is 19 residues long. CDR3 sequence: CASSLYDLAGRSTKNIQYF.

The V gene is TRBV12-3 or TRBV12-4, the J gene TRBJ1-1; TCRdb indicates TRBD1, and absent DNA this call remains unverified. The CDR3 is made up of 14 amino acids. CDR3 loop: CASSGQGENTEAFF.

V gene TRBV6-1 combines with J gene TRBJ1-5; the TCRdb call, TRBD1, lacks DNA for checking. From germline, CDR1 is MNHNS and CDR2 SASEGT. This CDR3 contains 15 residues. The chain's CDR3 is CASSRQGKGNQPQHF.

The gene calls are TRBV6-5 and TRBJ2-1; TCRdb outputs TRBD2, but without DNA this stays unchecked. The V gene's germline CDR1 is MNHEY and CDR2 SVGAGI. The CDR3 has 16 amino acids. The CDR3 reads CASSYGVSGRANEQFF.

The chain uses TRBV7-3 and TRBJ1-1. The CDR3 has 13 amino acids. CDR1 is SGHTA and CDR2 is FQGTGA in the germline V gene. The CDR3 protein is CASSFTGITEAFF.

The chain uses TRBV10-3 and TRBJ2-1; the D gene TCRdb calls, TRBD2, cannot be checked with no DNA. The CDR3 runs to 16 residues. Germline loops: CDR1 ENHRY, CDR2 SYGVKD. Here the CDR3 reads CAISSGLALSVNEQFF.

V and J are TRBV5-1 and TRBJ1-6; the D call of TRBD1 rests on TCRdb alone, since no DNA is present to check it. CDR3 length: 18 amino acids. The germline V gene has CDR1 SGHRS and CDR2 YFSETQ. Here the CDR3 reads CASSLWAGGSSYNSPLHF.

V usage is TRBV30 and J usage is TRBJ2-1; TCRdb picks TRBD1, but there is no DNA to check that call. The CDR3 is made up of 14 amino acids. Germline CDR1 reads GTSNPN; CDR2 reads SVGIG (reference sequence). The CDR3 spells CAWSVPLGRWEQFF.